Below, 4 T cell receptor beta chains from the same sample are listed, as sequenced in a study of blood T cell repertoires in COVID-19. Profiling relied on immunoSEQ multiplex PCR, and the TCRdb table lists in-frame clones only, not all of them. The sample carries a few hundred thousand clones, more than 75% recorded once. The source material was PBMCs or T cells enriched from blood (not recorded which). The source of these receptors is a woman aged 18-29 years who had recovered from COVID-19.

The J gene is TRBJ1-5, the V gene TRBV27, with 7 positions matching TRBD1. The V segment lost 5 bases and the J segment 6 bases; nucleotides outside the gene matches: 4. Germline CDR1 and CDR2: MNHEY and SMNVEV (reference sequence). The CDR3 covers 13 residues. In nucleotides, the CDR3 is TGTGCCAGCAGTCGCGGGACAGTTCAGCCCCAGCATTTT. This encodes CASSRGTVQPQHF.

The chain's CDR3 is CASGVAGGINEQFF. The DNA for the CDR3 is TGTGCTAGTGGTGTAGCGGGGGGCATCAATGAGCAGTTCTTC. The chain carries TRBV12-5 and TRBJ2-1; the match to TRBD2 covers 10 bases. This CDR3 spans 14 amino acids. V was pared by 5 bases and J by 6 bases, with 4 bases of the junction left unmatched. The germline gives CDR1 LGHNT, CDR2 FRNRAP.

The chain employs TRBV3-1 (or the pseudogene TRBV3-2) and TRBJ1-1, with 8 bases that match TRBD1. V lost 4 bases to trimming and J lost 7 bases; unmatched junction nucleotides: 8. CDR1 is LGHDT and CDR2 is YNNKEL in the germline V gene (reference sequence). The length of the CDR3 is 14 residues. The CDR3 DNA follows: TGTGCCAGCAGCCCGCGCGACAGGGGTAGTGAAGCTTTCTTT. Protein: CASSPRDRGSEAFF.

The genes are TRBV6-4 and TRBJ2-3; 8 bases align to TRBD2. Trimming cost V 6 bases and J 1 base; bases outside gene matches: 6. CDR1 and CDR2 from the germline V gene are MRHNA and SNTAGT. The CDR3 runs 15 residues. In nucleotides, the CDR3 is TGTGCCAGCAGCGTACTAGCGGACCGCACAGATACGCAGTATTTT. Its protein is CASSVLADRTDTQYF.